This T cell receptor (beta chain) was obtained from a study of T cells in Graves' hyperthyroidism and ophthalmopathy. The study's findings and limits: Clonotypes that were expanded in thyroid above 0.001 mostly appeared in blood too. Ophthalmopathy was identified by the model a median around 6.3 months ahead of onset.

The source material, RNA transcripts, was used to amplify TCR beta CDR3 regions. With the HTBI primer set, the TCR CDR3 went through a first round of RT-PCR. One entry per CDR3 protein, called by TCRdb with MiXCR from the multiplex PCR reads. This table has approximately 400,000 distinct CDR3 sequences, more than 13% appearing once. Germline lookup yields CDR1 MNHEY and CDR2 SVGAGI. CDR3 length: 18 amino acids. Trimming pared 7 bases from V and 5 bases from J, leaving 27 bases between. Worth noting for this clonotype: Its specificity is not known.

Ophthalmopathy patients had moderate-to-severe active disease, CAS ≥3, NOSPECS ≥4, and disease duration under 3 months. Source material: blood. The TCR comes from a man between 45 and 60 years old with Graves' ophthalmopathy. The chain joins TRBV6-5 to TRBJ2-1, with D uncertain. CDR3 in amino acids: CASIEFGLVGKHNNEQFF. The CDR3 DNA is TGTGCCAGCATCGAATTCGGTCTGGTTGGAAAACACAACAATGAGCAGTTCTTC.